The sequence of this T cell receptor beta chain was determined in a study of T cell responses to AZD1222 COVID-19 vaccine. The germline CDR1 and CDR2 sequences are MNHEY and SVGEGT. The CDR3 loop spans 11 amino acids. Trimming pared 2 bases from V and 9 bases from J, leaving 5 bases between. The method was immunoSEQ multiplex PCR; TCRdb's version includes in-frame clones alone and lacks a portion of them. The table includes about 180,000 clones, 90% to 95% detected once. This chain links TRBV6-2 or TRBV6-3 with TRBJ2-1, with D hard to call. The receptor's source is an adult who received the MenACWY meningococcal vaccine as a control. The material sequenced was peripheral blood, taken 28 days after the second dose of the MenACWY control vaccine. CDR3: CASSYPSEQFF. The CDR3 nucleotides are TGTGCCAGCAGTTACCCCAGTGAGCAGTTCTTC.